The 7 T cell receptor beta chains presented below share a single source sample, sequenced in a study of T cell repertoires in cytomegalovirus infection. TCRdb recomputed calls from the reads with MiXCR, one row per CDR3 protein. Of around 240,000 distinct CDR3 sequences in the sample, approximately 22% are singletons; the top ten hold 15% to 20%. Sequencing input: CD8+ T cells from PBMCs. The receptor source for this set is a human donor in good health (CMV status not recorded). Some clones in this sample may be carry-over from other donors' samples.

The chain uses TRBV25-1 and TRBJ1-2; 9 nucleotides line up with TRBD1. Germline V gene lookup returns CDR1 MGHDK and CDR2 SYGVNS. The CDR3 covers 13 residues. Trimming took 4 bases from V and 12 from J; bases not matched to a gene: 9. DNA of the CDR3: TGTGCCAGCAGTGCCCCCGGGACAGGGCTTGACACCTTC. This codes for CASSAPGTGLDTF.

The table lists this clonotype with a few counts. The chain joins TRBV20-1 to TRBJ2-7; D uncertain. V was trimmed by 0 bases and J by 1 base, leaving 13 bases between them. The CDR3 consists of 15 residues. Germline V gene sequence: CDR1 DFQATT, CDR2 SNEGSKA (reference sequence). The CDR3 here is CSARDYHDGSYEQYF. CDR3 in DNA: TGCAGTGCTAGAGATTATCACGATGGGTCCTACGAGCAGTACTTC.

This clonotype was seen a handful of times. The chain recombines TRBV20-1 with TRBJ2-7; weak D call: TRBD1 (5 bases). V lost 0 bases and J lost 0, with 12 bases in between. This CDR3 is built from 15 residues. Germline assignment: CDR1 DFQATT and CDR2 SNEGSKA (reference sequence). For the CDR3, the DNA is TGCAGTGCTAGAGACAGGGATCGGAGCTCCTACGAGCAGTACTTC. Translation: CSARDRDRSSYEQYF.

This clonotype showed up just a few times. The rearrangement joins TRBV18 to TRBJ2-7; D is possibly TRBD1 or TRBD2 (5 bases each). With 6 bases removed from V and 6 bases from J, the gap between germline ends came to 18 bases. In germline, CDR1 is KGHSH, CDR2 LQKENI. CDR3 size: 14 residues. The DNA for the CDR3 is TGTGCCAGCTCGCAACCATCGAAGGGACCCGAGCAGTACTTC. Translating gives CASSQPSKGPEQYF.

Concerning this clonotype: Just one base apart from a much larger clone, this may be a read error. V is TRBV5-5 and J is TRBJ1-1; a weak D match, TRBD1 (5 bases). CDR3 length: 15 amino acids. CDR1 and CDR2 from the germline V gene are SGHKS and YYEKEE (reference sequence). Between the trimmed V and J ends, which lost 1 base and 9 bases, there was a span of 19 bases. CDR3 in amino acids: CASSLSGSMRTKAFF. The CDR3 bases are TGTGCCAGCAGCTTGTCAGGGAGTATGAGAACTAAAGCTTTCTTT.

The chain recombines TRBV28 with TRBJ2-3, with D perhaps TRBD1 (6 bases). With 1 base removed from V and 1 base from J, the gap between germline ends came to 9 bases. Germline loops: CDR1 MDHEN, CDR2 SYDVKM. CDR3 length: 15 residues. The CDR3 sequence is CASSLSDSGTDTQYF. As DNA, the CDR3 is TGTGCCAGCAGTTTATCGGACAGTGGCACAGATACGCAGTATTTT.

CDR3 bases: TGTGCCAGCAGTTCCCCGACGGGGAGCTCCTACAATGAGCAGTTCTTC. It encodes CASSSPTGSSYNEQFF. V usage is TRBV28 and J usage is TRBJ2-1, with D possibly being TRBD2 (5 bases). Trimming left V 4 bases short and J 0 bases short, with 13 bases between. Germline CDR1 is MDHEN and CDR2 is SYDVKM. The CDR3 has 16 amino acids.